The 15 T cell receptor beta chains below were found in one sample sequenced in a study of human T cells and chemical hapten exposure. Time point defined: healthy volunteer bleed at 6 weeks. From whole blood left unfractionated, total RNA was extracted. TCRdb reprocessed the RACE reads with MiXCR, giving one entry per CDR3 protein. The sample lists roughly 43,000 distinct CDR3 sequences, about 3.7% occurring once. The material sequenced was whole blood. These receptors all come from a human donor in good health. Some clones in this sample may be carry-over from other donors' samples.

The sample holds many counts of this clonotype. V is TRBV4-1 and J is TRBJ2-1; 11 bases line up with TRBD2. The CDR3 runs 17 residues. Germline trimming cut 2 bases from V and 4 bases from J; bases unmatched to any gene: 7. Germline lookup yields CDR1 MGHRA and CDR2 YSYEKL. The chain's CDR3 is CASSQLLAGVQYNEQFF. DNA of the CDR3: TGCGCCAGCAGCCAACTACTAGCGGGAGTTCAATACAATGAGCAGTTCTTC.

The genes are TRBV7-9 and TRBJ1-3; possible D gene TRBD1, 6 bases. This CDR3 has 16 amino acids. Germline V gives CDR1 SEHNR, CDR2 FQNEAQ (reference sequence). V was shortened by 5 bases and J by 0 bases, with 14 bases between the two germline ends. The CDR3 sequence is CASSPRTVSSGNTIYF. As DNA, the CDR3 is TGTGCCAGCAGCCCCCGGACAGTGAGCTCTGGAAACACCATATATTTT.

This clonotype appeared many times. The chain is built from TRBV29-1 and TRBJ1-2, with 8 bases that match TRBD1. The CDR3 loop spans 13 amino acids. Germline V gene data show CDR1 as SQVTM and CDR2 as ANQGSEA. V gave up 4 bases and J gave up 3 bases; unmatched junction bases: 4. The CDR3 DNA is TGCAGCGTTGCAGGGGGCTCGGACTATGGCTACACCTTC. Translation: CSVAGGSDYGYTF.

This clonotype was observed many times. The chain links TRBV12-3 or TRBV12-4 to TRBJ1-1; possibly TRBD1 for D (5 bases). This CDR3 comprises 13 residues. The V and J ends lost 2 bases and 7 bases respectively, with 11 bases between them. CDR3 DNA sequence: TGTGCCAGCAGTTTAACCCCGGGGCTTGAAGCTTTCTTT. It codes for CASSLTPGLEAFF.

In its sample, this clonotype was seen many times. The chain has TRBV28 and TRBJ1-2; 7 nucleotides agree with TRBD1. This CDR3 has 15 residues. The V gene end was trimmed by 2 bases and the J gene end by 2 bases; junction bases not matched to a gene: 5. Germline V lookup: CDR1 MDHEN, CDR2 SYDVKM. CDR3 bases: TGTGCCAGCAGTTTAAGGGCAGGGGGAAACTATGGCTACACCTTC. This sequence encodes CASSLRAGGNYGYTF.

This clonotype was recorded a few times. The V gene is TRBV28, the J gene TRBJ1-6, with TRBD1 matching 9 bases. CDR3 length: 16 amino acids. CDR1 and CDR2 from the germline V gene are MDHEN and SYDVKM. V lost 5 bases, J lost 11 bases, and 13 bases stayed unmatched. In DNA, the CDR3 is TGTGCCAGCAGTCACTCCCGGGACAGGGAAGAACCACCCCTCCACTTT. This gives the protein CASSHSRDREEPPLHF.

This clonotype was seen ten or more times. The chain joins TRBV29-1 to TRBJ1-1, with a weak D call TRBD1 (6 bases). The germline V and J ends were trimmed by 4 bases and 0 bases, with 9 bases remaining between them. The CDR3 is 13 amino acids. In germline, CDR1 is SQVTM, CDR2 ANQGSEA. In DNA form, the CDR3 reads TGCAGCGTTGCCAGGGGACTGAACACTGAAGCTTTCTTT. This translates into CSVARGLNTEAFF.

The sample holds many counts of this clonotype. The chain is built from TRBV20-1 and TRBJ2-7, with D perhaps given as TRBD1 or TRBD2 (6 bases each). The V end lost 0 bases, the J end lost 5 bases, and 17 bases lay between the germline ends. Germline lookup yields CDR1 DFQATT and CDR2 SNEGSKA (reference sequence). This CDR3 region has 15 residues. This CDR3 reads CSARDMAGTKNEQYF. CDR3 sequence (DNA): TGCAGTGCTAGAGATATGGCGGGGACAAAAAACGAGCAGTACTTC.

Ten or more counts support this clonotype. V usage is TRBV4-1 and J usage is TRBJ2-5; D is possibly TRBD1 or TRBD2 (6 bases each). This CDR3 comprises 12 residues. Trimming left V 5 bases short and J 4 bases short, with 8 bases between. Germline V gives CDR1 MGHRA, CDR2 YSYEKL. The CDR3, as DNA: TGCGCCAGCAGCGGGGGGCGAGAGACCCAGTACTTC. Its protein is CASSGGRETQYF.

This clonotype was detected ten times or more. CDR3 loop: CASSLVPGVSYNEQFF. As DNA, the CDR3 is TGTGCCAGCAGTTTAGTGCCCGGGGTATCCTACAATGAGCAGTTCTTC. The V gene is TRBV27, the J gene TRBJ2-1; maybe TRBD2 (5 bases). V lost 2 bases and J 1 base, leaving 12 bases between the germline ends. The germline CDR1 and CDR2 sequences are MNHEY and SMNVEV (reference sequence). This CDR3 comprises 16 residues.

This clonotype occurred many times. This rearrangement joins TRBV10-3 to TRBJ2-5; possibly TRBD2 for D (6 bases). The ends were cut back, 4 bases at V and 1 base at J, with 10 bases in the middle. Germline-derived CDR1 and CDR2 are ENHRY and SYGVKD. The length of the CDR3 is 14 residues. DNA of the CDR3: TGTGCCATCAGTGTTGGAGGGGCCCAAGAGACCCAGTACTTC. Encoded protein: CAISVGGAQETQYF.

The chain joins TRBV4-1 to TRBJ1-1; perhaps TRBD1 as D (5 bases). Germline CDR1 MGHRA, CDR2 YSYEKL. The CDR3 is made up of 11 amino acids. Trimming removed 1 base from V and 11 bases from J, with 8 bases in between. CDR3 sequence (DNA): TGCGCCAGCAGCCAAGGCCACAGGGCTTTCTTT. Translated, it gives CASSQGHRAFF.

This clonotype was counted ten times or more. The chain recombines TRBV24-1 with TRBJ2-3, with D hard to call. The CDR3 consists of 15 residues. The ends were cut back, 4 bases at V and 2 bases at J, with 12 bases in the middle. CDR1 is KGHDR and CDR2 is SFDVKD in the germline V gene. The CDR3 loop reads CATSDVGKDTDTQYF. In DNA form, the CDR3 reads TGTGCCACCAGTGACGTTGGCAAAGACACAGATACGCAGTATTTT.

This clonotype was found many times. The genes are TRBV6-4 and TRBJ1-5; D perhaps matches TRBD1 (5 bases). Germline assignment: CDR1 MRHNA and CDR2 SNTAGT. CDR3 length: 15 residues. Trimming stripped 0 bases from V and 1 base from J, with 7 bases between. As DNA, the CDR3 is TGTGCCAGCAGTGACTCGCCAGGGAGCAATCAGCCCCAGCATTTT. Its translation is CASSDSPGSNQPQHF.

This clonotype was seen many times. This chain connects TRBV27 to TRBJ2-7; TRBD2 might be the D (5 bases). Trimming pared 8 bases from V and 6 bases from J, leaving 17 bases between. The germline gives CDR1 MNHEY, CDR2 SMNVEV (reference sequence). CDR3 size: 13 residues. The CDR3 nucleotides are TGTGCCAGCTTCCTCTCCCGGGGTACCGAGCAGTACTTC. This encodes CASFLSRGTEQYF.